Below, one T cell receptor beta chain is given with its context. Its antigen is not identified. This sample is part of a study of OX40 agonist ivuxolimab in advanced cancers. Overall study: Patients achieving partial responses numbered three: one hepatocellular carcinoma case and two cutaneous melanoma cases.

Study-wide results and limits: The CD4+ and CD8+ T cells in the blood had expanded clonally by week 6 at 0.1 to 3.0 mg/kg. Clonal expansion in partial responders at 0.1-3.0 mg/kg ranked among the lowest.

Looked up from germline, CDR1 is SGHNT and CDR2 is YYREEE (reference sequence). After removal of 3 bases from V and 5 bases from J, the junction contained 1 base not matched to a gene. This CDR3 spans 13 amino acids. Only in-frame clones appear in the TCRdb table, and some are missing; sequencing was by immunoSEQ multiplex PCR. The sample gives approximately 35,000 clones, around 80% of which show up once; around 10% is in the top ten. The sequence was collected from an adult with an advanced solid tumor such as melanoma, head and neck, liver or kidney cancer. The sequenced sample was CD4+ or CD8+ T cells sorted from blood, obtained in a trial of the OX40 agonist ivuxolimab. The chain joins TRBV5-4 to TRBJ1-1; 10 positions match TRBD1. The DNA for the CDR3 is TGTGCCAGCAGCTGGGACAGGGGTACTGAAGCTTTCTTT. Translation gives CASSWDRGTEAFF.